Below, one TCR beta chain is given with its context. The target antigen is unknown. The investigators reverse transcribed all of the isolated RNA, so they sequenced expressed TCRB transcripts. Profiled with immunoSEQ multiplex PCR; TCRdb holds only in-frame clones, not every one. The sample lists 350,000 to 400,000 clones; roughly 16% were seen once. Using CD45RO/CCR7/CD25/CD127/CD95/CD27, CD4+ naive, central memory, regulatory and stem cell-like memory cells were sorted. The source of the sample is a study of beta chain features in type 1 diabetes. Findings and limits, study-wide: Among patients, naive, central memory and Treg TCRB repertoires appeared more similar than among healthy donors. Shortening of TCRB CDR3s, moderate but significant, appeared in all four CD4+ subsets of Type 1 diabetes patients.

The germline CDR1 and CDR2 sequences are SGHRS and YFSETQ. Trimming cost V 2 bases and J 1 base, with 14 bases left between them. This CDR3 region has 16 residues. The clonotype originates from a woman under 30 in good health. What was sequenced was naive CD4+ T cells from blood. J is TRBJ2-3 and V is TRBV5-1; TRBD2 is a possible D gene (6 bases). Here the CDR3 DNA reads TGCGCCAGCAGCTTACGGCCTAGCGTGGGCACAGATACGCAGTATTTT. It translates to CASSLRPSVGTDTQYF.